This entry lists 30 T cell receptor beta chains sequenced from one sample in a study of regulatory T cells in long-lasting Graves disease. With iRepertoire HTBI primers and Arm-PCR of CDR3 regions, TCR beta libraries were built. MiXCR was run by TCRdb on the multiplex PCR reads, yielding one entry per CDR3 protein. Here the sample spans approximately 350,000 distinct CDR3 sequences, roughly 24% being singletons. The time point is: persistent/refractory GD, antithyroid drugs over 5 years with positive TRAb. PBMC RNA served as the TCR library source. The sample in question was peripheral blood mononuclear cells (PBMCs), obtained when the disease was refractory, from a patient treated with antithyroid drugs. Every receptor here comes from a woman aged 40-49 years with Graves disease.

This clonotype appeared many times. The chain employs TRBV20-1 and TRBJ2-5, with 11 bases fitting TRBD2. The CDR3 has 13 amino acids. After removal of 1 base from V and 5 bases from J, the junction contained 0 bases not matched to a gene. In germline, CDR1 is DFQATT, CDR2 SNEGSKA (reference sequence). CDR3 protein: CSARASGRETQYF. CDR3 coding DNA: TGCAGTGCTAGAGCTAGCGGGAGGGAGACCCAGTACTTC.

The CDR3 nucleotides read TGTGCCAGCAGCCAAGATCGGGGCTACGGGATGGGAGAGACCCAGTACTTC. Its protein product is CASSQDRGYGMGETQYF. The rearrangement uses TRBV3-1 and TRBJ2-5; possibly TRBD1 or TRBD2 for D (5 bases each). This CDR3 has 17 amino acids. Germline V gene lookup returns CDR1 LGHDT and CDR2 YNNKEL (reference sequence). V lost 0 bases, J lost 4 bases, and 18 bases lay in between.

This clonotype was observed many times. The CDR3 is CASSSFPAGEAFF. CDR3 coding DNA: TGTGCCAGCAGTTCATTCCCGGCCGGTGAAGCTTTCTTT. The rearrangement uses TRBV7-2 and TRBJ1-1; D gene uncertain. Germline assignment: CDR1 SGHTA and CDR2 FQGNSA. The CDR3 runs 13 residues. V dropped 6 bases and J dropped 7 bases, with 15 bases sitting between them.

The J gene is TRBJ2-5, the V gene TRBV5-5; 8 bases match TRBD1. The CDR3 is 15 amino acids. V trimming: 1 base; J trimming: 2 bases; junction bases outside the gene matches: 4. Germline values: CDR1 SGHKS, CDR2 YYEKEE (reference sequence). Written as DNA, the CDR3 is TGTGCCAGCAGCTTGAGCAGGGGGCATCAAGAGACCCAGTACTTC. It specifies CASSLSRGHQETQYF.

The chain employs TRBV12-3 or TRBV12-4 and TRBJ2-2; 7 nucleotides match TRBD1. Losses at the gene ends were 10 bases for V and 0 bases for J; bases not matched to a gene: 8. The CDR3 is made up of 15 amino acids. The CDR3 DNA sequence: TGTGCCAACAGAATCGGGACAGCGAACACCGGGGAGCTGTTTTTT. As protein: CANRIGTANTGELFF.

This clonotype was seen only a few times. The J gene is TRBJ1-2, the V gene TRBV5-6; the D gene is possibly TRBD1 (6 bases). From germline, CDR1 is SGHDT and CDR2 YYEEEE. Trimming took off 4 bases at V and 4 bases at J, with 11 bases between the two ends. The CDR3 is 13 amino acids. In DNA, the CDR3 is TGTGCCAGCAGCCCAGGGGTCCTCTATGGCTACACCTTC. It yields the protein CASSPGVLYGYTF.

This clonotype has ten or more counts. The chain employs TRBV3-1 and TRBJ1-1; 8 bases are a match to TRBD1. The CDR3 length is 14 residues. The J segment lost 1 base and the V segment lost 5 bases, leaving 3 bases of the junction unmatched. Germline CDR1 LGHDT, CDR2 YNNKEL (reference sequence). The CDR3 reads CASSTQGANTEAFF. The CDR3 DNA reads as TGTGCCAGCAGCACGCAGGGGGCGAACACTGAAGCTTTCTTT.

At least ten counts were recorded for this clonotype. CDR3 DNA: TGTGCCAGCAGTGAAGCGCCCGGCGCCGAGACCCAGTACTTC. It is translated as CASSEAPGAETQYF. The chain recombines TRBV2 with TRBJ2-5, with D hard to call. The CDR3 has 14 residues. Germline-derived CDR1 and CDR2 are SNHLY and FYNNEI. V was shortened by 0 bases and J by 5 bases, with 10 bases between the two germline ends.

The V gene is TRBV19, the J gene TRBJ2-2; D is ambiguous. The germline V and J ends were trimmed by 3 bases and 3 bases, with 11 bases remaining between them. This CDR3 is built from 15 residues. Per germline, CDR1 LNHDA and CDR2 SQIVND (reference sequence). This CDR3 is CASSIIGTYTGELFF. The CDR3 region has the DNA TGTGCCAGTAGTATCATCGGAACCTACACCGGGGAGCTGTTTTTT.

This clonotype was counted at least ten times. V gene TRBV18 combines with J gene TRBJ1-4; possible D gene TRBD1, 5 bases. The CDR3 is 15 amino acids. Per the germline V gene, CDR1 is KGHSH and CDR2 is LQKENI. With 3 bases removed from V and 8 bases from J, the gap between germline ends came to 16 bases. The CDR3 reads CASSPAYPQEEKLFF. In nucleotides, the CDR3 is TGTGCCAGCTCACCCGCCTACCCACAGGAAGAAAAACTGTTTTTT.

This clonotype has only a few counts. The chain combines TRBV12-3 or TRBV12-4 with TRBJ2-1; D may match TRBD1 or TRBD2 (5 bases each). With 6 bases removed from V and 3 bases from J, the gap between germline ends came to 15 bases. This CDR3 has 15 amino acids. In nucleotides, the CDR3 is TGTGCCAGCAGGGGAGACAGAAGACTCTACAATGAGCAGTTCTTC. This sequence encodes CASRGDRRLYNEQFF.

This clonotype has a single count. A far larger clone lies a single base away; this is likely a read error. V gene TRBV2 combines with J gene TRBJ2-4, with 8 bases lining up with TRBD2. Germline trimming cut 4 bases from V and 13 bases from J; bases unmatched to any gene: 15. The CDR3 is 15 residues long. The germline V gene encodes CDR1 SNHLY and CDR2 FYNNEI. As DNA, the CDR3 is TGTGCCAGCAGTGTCACGGGAGGGCCACCTATGTCCCAGTACTTC. Translated, it gives CASSVTGGPPMSQYF. The variable domain in full, completed from reference TRBV2 and TRBJ2-4, reads EPEVTQTPSHQVTQMGQEVILRCVPISNHLYFYWYRQILGQKVEFLVSFYNNEISEKSEIFDDQFSVERPDGSNFTLKIRSTKLEDSAMYFCASSVTGGPPMSQYFGAGTRLSVL.

The chain recombines TRBV6-1 with TRBJ2-3; D not resolved. CDR1 is MNHNS, CDR2 SASEGT, per germline. V gave up 5 bases and J gave up 3 bases, with 12 bases separating them. This CDR3 comprises 14 residues. This CDR3 is CASSLLPGTDTQYF. Here the CDR3 DNA reads TGTGCCAGCAGTCTCCTGCCAGGAACAGATACGCAGTATTTT.

Here the CDR3 reads CASSPRGGDNTEAFF. The CDR3 DNA is TGCGCCAGCAGCCCGCGAGGAGGGGACAACACTGAAGCTTTCTTT. This sequence joins TRBV5-1 and TRBJ1-1; TRBD1 might be the D (5 bases). V dropped 4 bases and J dropped 2 bases, with 15 bases sitting between them. The germline V gene encodes CDR1 SGHRS and CDR2 YFSETQ. The CDR3 covers 15 residues.

This sequence joins TRBV2 and TRBJ2-2, with 8 bases lining up with TRBD2. The V gene's germline CDR1 is SNHLY and CDR2 FYNNEI. Losses at the gene ends were 7 bases for V and 7 bases for J; bases not matched to a gene: 5. This CDR3 region has 13 residues. This CDR3 reads CASKREIDGELFF. CDR3 nucleotide sequence: TGTGCCAGCAAGCGGGAGATCGACGGGGAGCTGTTTTTT.

Notes on this clonotype: A much larger clone lies a single base off, so this may be a read error. The chain has TRBV28 and TRBJ1-5; 12 positions agree with TRBD1. This CDR3 is 16 amino acids long. The germline V gene has CDR1 MDHEN and CDR2 SYDVKM. The junction had 8 bases not matched to a gene; V was cut back by 8 bases and J by 3 bases. CDR3 sequence reads: CASRDRGPVANQPQHF. As DNA, the CDR3 is TGTGCCAGCCGGGACAGGGGGCCAGTGGCCAATCAGCCCCAGCATTTT.

Note on this clonotype: A much larger clonotype is one base distant, so this may be a read error. V usage is TRBV12-3 or TRBV12-4 and J usage is TRBJ1-1; 7 positions match TRBD1. With 6 bases clipped from V and 1 base from J, the junction kept 11 bases outside the gene matches. The CDR3 loop spans 16 amino acids. The CDR3 bases are TGTGCCAGCAGCCCTACACCGGGACAGACGAACACTGAAGCTTTCTTT. Translating gives CASSPTPGQTNTEAFF.

This clonotype was seen repeatedly, ten times or more. V usage is TRBV28 and J usage is TRBJ2-7, with 9 positions matching TRBD2. V dropped 5 bases and J dropped 3; count of bases not matched to a gene: 14. The CDR3 has 17 amino acids. Germline values: CDR1 MDHEN, CDR2 SYDVKM. The CDR3 bases are TGTGCCAGCAGTAACAGGTTAGGGCTAGCGGGACACTACGAGCAGTACTTC. As protein: CASSNRLGLAGHYEQYF.

This clonotype was counted between two and nine times. The rearrangement joins TRBV28 to TRBJ2-3; D not resolved. CDR3 length: 13 residues. The V gene's germline CDR1 is MDHEN and CDR2 SYDVKM. V was shortened by 4 bases and J by 2 bases, with 7 bases between the two germline ends. CDR3 region: CASSSDDTDTQYF. Here the CDR3 DNA reads TGTGCCAGCAGTTCGGATGACACAGATACGCAGTATTTT. Drawing the rest from reference TRBV28 and TRBJ2-3, the complete variable domain is DVKVTQSSRYLVKRTGEKVFLECVQDMDHENMFWYRQDPGLGLRLIYFSYDVKMKEKGDIPEGYSVSREKKERFSLILESASTNQTSMYLCASSSDDTDTQYFGPGTRLTVL.

V gene TRBV6-1 combines with J gene TRBJ2-7, with TRBD1 identical over 9 bases. The CDR3 is 12 residues long. The germline V gene has CDR1 MNHNS and CDR2 SASEGT. For the CDR3, the DNA is TGTGCATGCGGGACAGGGCCCTACGAGCAGTACTTC. This encodes CACGTGPYEQYF.

The genes are TRBV6-4 and TRBJ1-5; D uncertain. The ends were cut back, 2 bases at V and 0 bases at J, with 14 bases in the middle. CDR1 is MRHNA, CDR2 SNTAGT, per germline. This CDR3 is built from 17 residues. The CDR3 nucleotides are TGTGCCAGCAGTGACGGGTTGGCGGTCTATAGCAATCAGCCCCAGCATTTT. This gives the protein CASSDGLAVYSNQPQHF.

The chain links TRBV7-2 to TRBJ2-6, with TRBD2 identical over 14 bases. Germline-derived CDR1 and CDR2 are SGHTA and FQGNSA. The CDR3 runs 21 residues. V lost 5 bases to trimming and J lost 4 bases; unmatched junction nucleotides: 16. The CDR3 loop reads CASSHQSRLAGGRSGANVLTF. Here the CDR3 DNA reads TGTGCCAGCAGCCACCAGTCACGACTAGCGGGAGGGCGTTCCGGGGCCAACGTCCTGACTTTC.

This sequence joins TRBV7-3 and TRBJ2-2; TRBD2 is a possible D gene (6 bases). V lost 5 bases, J lost 6 bases, and 16 bases lay in between. Germline V gives CDR1 SGHTA, CDR2 FQGTGA. CDR3 size: 15 residues. The CDR3 nucleotides read TGTGCCAGCAGCCAGCTGGGACTCGCACCCGGGGAGCTGTTTTTT. Its protein is CASSQLGLAPGELFF.

The rearrangement joins TRBV28 to TRBJ2-3, with D uncertain. Looked up from germline, CDR1 is MDHEN and CDR2 is SYDVKM. Deletions cut 6 bases from V and 2 bases from J, with 15 bases between. The CDR3 length is 15 residues. CDR3 nucleotides: TGTGCCAGCAGCCGTCCGTTTTCAACCACAGATACGCAGTATTTT. Its protein product is CASSRPFSTTDTQYF.

This clonotype was detected ten times or more. The V and J genes are TRBV6-1 and TRBJ1-2; the D is unclear. This CDR3 is built from 12 residues. Germline V lookup: CDR1 MNHNS, CDR2 SASEGT. The ends were cut back, 10 bases at V and 4 bases at J, with 13 bases in the middle. The CDR3, as DNA: TGTGCCACCGTAGGTGGACTCTATGGCTACACCTTC. Translating it yields CATVGGLYGYTF.

This clonotype showed up many times. This sequence joins TRBV15 and TRBJ1-4; tentative D call: TRBD1 (5 bases). Trimming took off 1 base at V and 8 bases at J, with 14 bases between the two ends. CDR3 size: 15 residues. Germline V gene data show CDR1 as LNHNV and CDR2 as YYDKDF (reference sequence). This CDR3 reads CATSRGSDILEKLFF. The DNA of the CDR3 is TGTGCCACCAGCAGAGGTTCGGACATATTGGAAAAACTGTTTTTT.

This clonotype was picked up a small number of times. This chain joins TRBV9 and TRBJ2-7; 8 bases fit TRBD1. CDR3 length: 14 amino acids. V shed 3 bases, J shed 5 bases, and the junction held 7 bases outside the gene matches. Germline-derived CDR1 and CDR2 are SGDLS and YYNGEE. The CDR3: CASSADRGVDEQYF. DNA of the CDR3: TGTGCCAGCAGCGCCGACAGGGGTGTAGACGAGCAGTACTTC. Full variable domain (outside the CDR3, taken from reference TRBV9 and TRBJ2-7): DSGVTQTPKHLITATGQRVTLRCSPRSGDLSVYWYQQSLDQGLQFLIQYYNGEERAKGNILERFSAQQFPDLHSELNLSSLELGDSALYFCASSADRGVDEQYFGPGTRLTVT.

As for this clonotype: This could be a read error, since a much larger clone is one nucleotide away. The chain is built from TRBV20-1 and TRBJ1-4; possibly TRBD1 for D (5 bases). The CDR3 is 13 residues long. Germline lookup yields CDR1 DFQATT and CDR2 SNEGSKA (reference sequence). The CDR3 coding sequence is TGCAGTGCACTGGGCGGGACTAATGAAAAACAGTTTTTT. Translating gives CSALGGTNEKQFF.

Many counts were recorded for this clonotype. This rearrangement joins TRBV11-2 to TRBJ2-2, with 7 nucleotides matching TRBD2. CDR1 is SGHAT and CDR2 is FQNNGV in the germline V gene. The V gene end was trimmed by 6 bases and the J gene end by 13 bases; junction bases not matched to a gene: 8. CDR3 length equals 12 residues. DNA of the CDR3: TGTGCCAGCAGTTTCAGACCGGGAGGGCTGTTTTTT. Protein product: CASSFRPGGLFF.

The chain combines TRBV12-5 with TRBJ1-1; 10 bases align to TRBD1. The CDR3 loop spans 16 amino acids. V dropped 2 bases and J dropped 6; count of bases not matched to a gene: 9. CDR1 is LGHNT and CDR2 is FRNRAP in the germline V gene. The CDR3: CASGLRTGGKNSEAFF. CDR3 coding DNA: TGTGCTAGTGGTTTGAGGACAGGGGGTAAAAACTCTGAAGCTTTCTTT.